These 13 T cell receptor beta chains originate from one sample sequenced in a study of blood T cell repertoires in COVID-19. The protocol was immunoSEQ multiplex PCR, while the TCRdb copy is restricted to in-frame clones and leaves out a portion. Of roughly 140,000 clones listed, approximately 83% are singletons. The source material was peripheral blood. The receptors here all came from a man aged 65 to 85 with acute or convalescent COVID-19.

The rearrangement uses TRBV4-1 and TRBJ2-1; 7 nucleotides align to TRBD2. The CDR3 is made up of 13 amino acids. From germline, CDR1 is MGHRA and CDR2 YSYEKL. J gave up 6 bases and V 2 bases, and 1 base lay outside the gene matches. For the CDR3, the DNA is TGCGCCAGCAGCCAACCTAGCGGCAATGAGCAGTTCTTC. Amino acids: CASSQPSGNEQFF.

This clone was counted between two and nine times. The chain's CDR3 is CASSLSSKNIQYF. The CDR3 coding sequence is TGTGCCAGCAGCTTAAGTAGCAAAAACATTCAGTACTTC. The rearrangement joins TRBV7-9 to TRBJ2-4; the D is unclear. From germline, CDR1 is SEHNR and CDR2 FQNEAQ (reference sequence). With 2 bases removed from V and 3 bases from J, the gap between germline ends came to 5 bases. CDR3 size: 13 residues.

As DNA, the CDR3 is TGTGCCAGCAGCTTACTGAGCTCCTACAATGAGCAGTTCTTC. This sequence encodes CASSLLSSYNEQFF. V is TRBV13 and J is TRBJ2-1; no firm D call. This CDR3 region has 14 residues. CDR1 PRHDT and CDR2 FYEKMQ come from the germline V gene (reference sequence). V dropped 2 bases and J dropped 0 bases, with 5 bases sitting between them.

V and J are TRBV27 and TRBJ1-1; 7 bases map to TRBD1. Germline trimming cut 3 bases from V and 3 bases from J; bases unmatched to any gene: 7. From germline, CDR1 is MNHEY and CDR2 SMNVEV (reference sequence). The CDR3 length is 15 residues. Here the CDR3 reads CASSFDRVGDTEAFF. The CDR3 DNA is TGTGCCAGCAGTTTCGACAGGGTAGGGGACACTGAAGCTTTCTTT.

V gene TRBV6-5 combines with J gene TRBJ2-1; 11 bases agree with TRBD2. Germline values: CDR1 MNHEY, CDR2 SVGAGI. Losses at the gene ends were 9 bases for V and 9 bases for J; bases not matched to a gene: 10. CDR3 length: 14 residues. CDR3 residues: CASLVAGGNSEQFF. CDR3 coding DNA: TGTGCCAGTCTCGTAGCGGGAGGGAACAGTGAGCAGTTCTTC.

The chain uses TRBV30 and TRBJ1-5; a possible D gene is TRBD1 (6 bases). Trimming shortened V by 2 bases and J by 4 bases, and 12 bases separated the two germline ends. The germline gives CDR1 GTSNPN, CDR2 SVGIG (reference sequence). This CDR3 spans 14 amino acids. The CDR3 sequence: CAWSRGLRNQPQHF. The CDR3 region has the DNA TGTGCCTGGAGTAGGGGGTTACGGAATCAGCCCCAGCATTTT.

This chain uses TRBV18 with TRBJ2-5, with D possibly TRBD1 on 5 matching bases. Looked up from germline, CDR1 is KGHSH and CDR2 is LQKENI. V was trimmed by 3 bases and J by 3 bases, leaving 20 bases between them. The CDR3 has 17 amino acids. The CDR3 loop reads CASSPRSTAAFEETQYF. In DNA form, the CDR3 reads TGTGCCAGCTCACCTAGGTCGACAGCAGCGTTTGAAGAGACCCAGTACTTC.

V gene TRBV24-1 combines with J gene TRBJ2-2; 8 nucleotides align to TRBD2. J was trimmed by 1 base and V by 0 bases; bases with no gene match: 3. This CDR3 spans 17 amino acids. Germline V gene lookup returns CDR1 KGHDR and CDR2 SFDVKD. This CDR3 is CATSDLPTSVNTGELFF. CDR3 in DNA: TGTGCCACCAGTGATTTGCCGACTAGCGTGAACACCGGGGAGCTGTTTTTT.

This clone has ten or more counts. This chain uses TRBV19 with TRBJ2-2; D is undetermined. CDR3 length equals 13 residues. In germline, CDR1 is LNHDA, CDR2 SQIVND (reference sequence). V lost 7 bases, J lost 6 bases, and 12 bases lay in between. The DNA of the CDR3 is TGTGCCAGTAACCCACAGCCGGCCGGGGAGCTGTTTTTT. Protein sequence: CASNPQPAGELFF. The variable domain in full, completed from reference TRBV19 and TRBJ2-2, reads DGGITQSPKYLFRKEGQNVTLSCEQNLNHDAMYWYRQDPGQGLRLIYYSQIVNDFQKGDIAEGYSVSREKKESFPLTVTSAQKNPTAFYLCASNPQPAGELFFGEGSRLTVL.

V and J are TRBV15 and TRBJ2-2, with 9 bases matching TRBD1. The CDR3 length is 14 residues. J gave up 5 bases and V 3 bases, and 1 base lay outside the gene matches. Germline V gives CDR1 LNHNV, CDR2 YYDKDF (reference sequence). The CDR3 region is CATSRTGGTGELFF. CDR3 DNA sequence: TGTGCCACCAGCAGGACAGGGGGAACCGGGGAGCTGTTTTTT.

The chain joins TRBV29-1 to TRBJ2-7, with D possibly matching TRBD1 (6 bases). The V and J ends lost 7 bases and 2 bases respectively, with 12 bases between them. The CDR3 consists of 12 residues. In germline, CDR1 is SQVTM, CDR2 ANQGSEA. DNA for the CDR3: TGCAGCGGTCGGGACAAAACCTACGAGCAGTACTTC. This translates into CSGRDKTYEQYF.

This clone was counted only a few times. The genes are TRBV12-3 or TRBV12-4 and TRBJ1-4; 8 nucleotides line up with TRBD1. CDR3 size: 13 residues. The V segment lost 8 bases and the J segment 8 bases; nucleotides outside the gene matches: 7. CDR3 coding DNA: TGTGCCAGCTCGACAGGGGTTGAGGAAAAACTGTTTTTT. Its protein is CASSTGVEEKLFF.

This clone was picked up one time. This chain links TRBV27 with TRBJ1-1; no reliable D call. CDR3 length: 15 amino acids. Trimming stripped 0 bases from V and 3 bases from J, with 11 bases between. CDR1 MNHEY and CDR2 SMNVEV come from the germline V gene (reference sequence). The CDR3 DNA reads TGTGCCAGCAGTTTATCTCTAACGGTCGACACTGAAGCTTTCTTT. Translated: CASSLSLTVDTEAFF.